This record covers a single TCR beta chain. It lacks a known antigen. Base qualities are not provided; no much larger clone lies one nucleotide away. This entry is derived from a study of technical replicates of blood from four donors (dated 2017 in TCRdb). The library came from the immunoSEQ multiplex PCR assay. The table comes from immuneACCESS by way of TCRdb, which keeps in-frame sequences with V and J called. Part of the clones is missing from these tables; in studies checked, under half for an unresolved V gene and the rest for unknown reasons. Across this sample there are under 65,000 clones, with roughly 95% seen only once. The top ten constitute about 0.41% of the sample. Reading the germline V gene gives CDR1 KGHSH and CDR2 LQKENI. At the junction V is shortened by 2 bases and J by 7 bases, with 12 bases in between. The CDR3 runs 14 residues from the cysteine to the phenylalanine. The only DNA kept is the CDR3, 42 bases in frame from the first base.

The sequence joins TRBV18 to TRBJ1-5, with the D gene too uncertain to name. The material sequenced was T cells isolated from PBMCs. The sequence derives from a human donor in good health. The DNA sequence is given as TGTGCCAGCTCACCAGGTCTCTCAGTGCAGCCCCAGCATTTT. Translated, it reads CASSPGLSVQPQHF. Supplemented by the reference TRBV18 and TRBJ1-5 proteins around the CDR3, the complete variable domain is NAGVMQNPRHLVRRRGQEARLRCSPMKGHSHVYWYRQLPEEGLKFMVYLQKENIIDESGMPKERFSAEFPKEGPSILRIQQVVRGDSAAYFCASSPGLSVQPQHFGDGTRLSIL.